This T cell receptor beta chain was identified in a study of shared clonotypes between healthy human individuals. Study-wide results and caveats: Relative to memory subsets, naive subsets generally showed larger estimated richness.

There are 16 residues in the CDR3. The germline V gene has CDR1 LNHDA and CDR2 SQIVND (reference sequence). V dropped 6 bases and J dropped 4; count of bases not matched to a gene: 11. As to this clone: The antigen remains unidentified.

The repertoire was sequenced with immunoSEQ multiplex PCR; TCRdb's copy has only in-frame clones and lacks some. The table includes some 1,600,000 clones, about 98% detected once. Recent acute infections and vaccinations were absent in the healthy HIV-negative adult donors. Each donor was a Caucasian adult residing in Nashville, Tennessee. J is TRBJ1-2 and V is TRBV19; 10 bases agree with TRBD1. What was sequenced was naive CD4+ T cells sorted from blood. The subset: CD45RA+ positively selected. The TCR was taken from a man between 25 and 39 years old in good health. The CDR3: CASRPNDRGPFYGYTF. The DNA of the CDR3 is TGTGCCAGTAGACCGAACGACAGGGGGCCGTTCTATGGCTACACCTTC.